The clone carrying this T cell receptor (beta chain) has at least ten counts. This sample stems from a study of CD8 T cells in ankylosing spondylitis. Quantitative 5'-RACE with molecular barcodes generated TCR beta libraries. TCRdb recomputed calls from the 5' RACE reads with MiXCR, one row per CDR3 protein. The profile shows about 140,000 distinct CDR3 sequences, around a third of them singletons. CDR1 and CDR2 (germline): SQVTM, ANQGSEA. The V and J ends lost 2 bases and 1 base respectively, with 11 bases between them. This CDR3 contains 14 residues. V usage is TRBV29-1 and J usage is TRBJ1-1; unclear D gene. The sequence was collected from a male donor with ankylosing spondylitis. Sequenced material: synovial fluid, either unsorted or a sorted T cell fraction (not recorded which). Here the CDR3 reads CSVERVLGNTEAFF. In DNA form, the CDR3 reads TGCAGCGTTGAAAGGGTTCTAGGGAACACTGAAGCTTTCTTT. Using reference TRBV29-1 and TRBJ1-1 for the parts outside the CDR3, the full variable domain is SAVISQKPSRDICQRGTSLTIQCQVDSQVTMMFWYRQQPGQSLTLIATANQGSEATYESGFVIDKFPISRPNLTFSTLTVSNMSPEDSSIYLCSVERVLGNTEAFFGQGTRLTVV.